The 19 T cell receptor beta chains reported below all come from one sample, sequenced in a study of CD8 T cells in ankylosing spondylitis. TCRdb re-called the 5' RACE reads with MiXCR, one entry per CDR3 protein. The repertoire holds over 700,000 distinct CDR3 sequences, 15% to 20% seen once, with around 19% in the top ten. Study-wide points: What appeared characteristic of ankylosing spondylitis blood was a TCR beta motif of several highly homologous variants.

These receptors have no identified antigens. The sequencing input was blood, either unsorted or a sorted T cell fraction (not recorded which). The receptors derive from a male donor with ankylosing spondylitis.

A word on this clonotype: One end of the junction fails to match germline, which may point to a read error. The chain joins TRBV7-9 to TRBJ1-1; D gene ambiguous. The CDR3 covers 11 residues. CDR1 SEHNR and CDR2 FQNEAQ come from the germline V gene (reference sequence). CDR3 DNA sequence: TGTGCCAGCCGCCCCGTGGGTGAAGATTTCTTT. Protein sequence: CASRPVGEDFF.

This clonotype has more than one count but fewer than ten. CDR3 nucleotide sequence: TGTGCCAGCCACTCCCAGGGAGATGGCTACACCTTC. Amino acids: CASHSQGDGYTF. The chain employs TRBV12-3 or TRBV12-4 and TRBJ1-2; D may be TRBD1 (5 bases). Trimming stripped 8 bases from V and 6 bases from J, with 13 bases between. This CDR3 spans 12 amino acids.

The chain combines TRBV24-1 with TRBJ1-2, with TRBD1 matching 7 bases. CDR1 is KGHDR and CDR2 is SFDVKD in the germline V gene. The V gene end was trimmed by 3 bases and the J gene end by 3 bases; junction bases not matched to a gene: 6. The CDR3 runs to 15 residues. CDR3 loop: CATSDPHGQDYGYTF. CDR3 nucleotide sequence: TGTGCCACCAGTGATCCCCACGGACAGGACTATGGCTACACCTTC.

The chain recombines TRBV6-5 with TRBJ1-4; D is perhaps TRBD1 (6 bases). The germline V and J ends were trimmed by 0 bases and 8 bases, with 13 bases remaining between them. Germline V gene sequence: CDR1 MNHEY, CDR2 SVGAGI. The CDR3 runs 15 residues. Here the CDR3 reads CASSYSHRVGEKLFF. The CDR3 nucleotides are TGTGCCAGCAGTTACTCGCACAGGGTTGGCGAAAAACTGTTTTTT.

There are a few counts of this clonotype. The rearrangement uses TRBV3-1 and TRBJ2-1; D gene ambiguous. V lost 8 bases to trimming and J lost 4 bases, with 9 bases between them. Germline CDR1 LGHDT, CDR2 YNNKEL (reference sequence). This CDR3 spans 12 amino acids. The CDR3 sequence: CASETEYNEQFF. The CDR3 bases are TGTGCCAGCGAAACGGAATACAATGAGCAGTTCTTC.

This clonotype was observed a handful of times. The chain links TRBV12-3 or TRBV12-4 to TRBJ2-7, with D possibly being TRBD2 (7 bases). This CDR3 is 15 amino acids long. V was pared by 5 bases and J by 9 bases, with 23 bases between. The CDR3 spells CASSPGGREPLGQYF. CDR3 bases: TGTGCCAGCAGTCCCGGGGGGCGGGAACCCCTAGGGCAGTACTTC.

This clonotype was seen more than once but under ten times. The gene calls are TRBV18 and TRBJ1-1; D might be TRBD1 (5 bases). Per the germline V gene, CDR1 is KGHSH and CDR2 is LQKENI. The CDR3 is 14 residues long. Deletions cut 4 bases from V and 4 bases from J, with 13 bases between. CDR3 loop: CASSHRDGGTEAFF. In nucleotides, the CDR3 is TGTGCCAGCTCACACCGGGATGGGGGCACTGAAGCTTTCTTT.

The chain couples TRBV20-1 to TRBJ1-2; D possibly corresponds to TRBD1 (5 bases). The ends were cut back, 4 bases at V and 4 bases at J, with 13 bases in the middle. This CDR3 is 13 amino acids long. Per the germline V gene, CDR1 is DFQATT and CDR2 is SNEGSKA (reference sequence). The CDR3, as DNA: TGCAGTGCTACCAGTACAGGTGCCTATGGCTACACCTTC. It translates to CSATSTGAYGYTF.

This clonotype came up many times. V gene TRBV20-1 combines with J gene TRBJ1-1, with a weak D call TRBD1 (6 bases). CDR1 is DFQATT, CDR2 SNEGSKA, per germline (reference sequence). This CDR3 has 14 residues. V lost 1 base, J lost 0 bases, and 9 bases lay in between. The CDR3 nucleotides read TGCAGTGCTAGAGGCCAGGGGATGAACACTGAAGCTTTCTTT. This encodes CSARGQGMNTEAFF.

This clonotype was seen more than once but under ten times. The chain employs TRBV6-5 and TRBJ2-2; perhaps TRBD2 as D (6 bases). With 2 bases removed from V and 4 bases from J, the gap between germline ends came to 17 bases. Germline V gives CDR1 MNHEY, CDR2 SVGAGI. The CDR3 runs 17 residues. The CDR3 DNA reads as TGTGCCAGCAGTTACCCCCCCTGGAGGGGCCTCACCGGGGAGCTGTTTTTT. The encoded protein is CASSYPPWRGLTGELFF.

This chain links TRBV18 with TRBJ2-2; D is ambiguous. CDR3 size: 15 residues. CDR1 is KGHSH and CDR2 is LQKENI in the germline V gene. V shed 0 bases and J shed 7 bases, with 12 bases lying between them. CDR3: CASSPPYNRDGELFF. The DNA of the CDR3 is TGTGCCAGCTCACCACCGTACAACCGAGACGGGGAGCTGTTTTTT.

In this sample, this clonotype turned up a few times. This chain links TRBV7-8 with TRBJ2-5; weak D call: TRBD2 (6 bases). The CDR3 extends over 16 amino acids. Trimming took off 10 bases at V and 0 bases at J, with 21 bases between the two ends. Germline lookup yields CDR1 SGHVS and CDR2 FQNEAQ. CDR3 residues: CATRPWGERDQETQYF. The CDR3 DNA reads TGTGCCACCAGGCCGTGGGGGGAGCGGGACCAAGAGACCCAGTACTTC.

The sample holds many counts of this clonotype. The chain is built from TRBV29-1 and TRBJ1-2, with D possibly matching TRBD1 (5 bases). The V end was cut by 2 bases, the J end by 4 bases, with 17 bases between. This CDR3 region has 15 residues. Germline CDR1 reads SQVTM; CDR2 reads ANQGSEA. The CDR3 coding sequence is TGCAGCGTTGAACATATTGGATCTAGGGGCTATGGCTACACCTTC. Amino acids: CSVEHIGSRGYGYTF.

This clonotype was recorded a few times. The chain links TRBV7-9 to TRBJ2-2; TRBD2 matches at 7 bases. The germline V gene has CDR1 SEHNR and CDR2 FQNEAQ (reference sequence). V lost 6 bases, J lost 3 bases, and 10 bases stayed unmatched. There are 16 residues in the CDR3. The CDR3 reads CASSPTSRSYTGELFF. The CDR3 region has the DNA TGTGCCAGCAGTCCGACTAGCCGGAGTTACACCGGGGAGCTGTTTTTT.

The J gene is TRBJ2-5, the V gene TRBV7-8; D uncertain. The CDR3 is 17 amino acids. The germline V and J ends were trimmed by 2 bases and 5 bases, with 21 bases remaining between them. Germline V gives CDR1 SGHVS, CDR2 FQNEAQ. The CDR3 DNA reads TGTGCCAGCAGCTTACGGGCCGGGTACAGTGGGGTTGAGACCCAGTACTTC. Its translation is CASSLRAGYSGVETQYF.

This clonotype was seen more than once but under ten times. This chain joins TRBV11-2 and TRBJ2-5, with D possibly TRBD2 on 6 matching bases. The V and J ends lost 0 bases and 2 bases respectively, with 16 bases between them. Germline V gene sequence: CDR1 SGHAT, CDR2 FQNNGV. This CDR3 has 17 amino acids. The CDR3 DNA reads TGTGCCAGCAGCTTAGAGGGAGGTGGTGGGGGTCAAGAGACCCAGTACTTC. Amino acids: CASSLEGGGGGQETQYF.

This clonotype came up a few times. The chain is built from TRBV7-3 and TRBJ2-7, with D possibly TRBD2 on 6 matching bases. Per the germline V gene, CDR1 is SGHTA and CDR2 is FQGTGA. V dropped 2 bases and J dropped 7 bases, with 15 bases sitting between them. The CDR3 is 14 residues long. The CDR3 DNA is TGTGCCAGCAGCTTAGGCCTCGATGGGGGGGAGCAGTACTTC. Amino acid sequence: CASSLGLDGGEQYF.

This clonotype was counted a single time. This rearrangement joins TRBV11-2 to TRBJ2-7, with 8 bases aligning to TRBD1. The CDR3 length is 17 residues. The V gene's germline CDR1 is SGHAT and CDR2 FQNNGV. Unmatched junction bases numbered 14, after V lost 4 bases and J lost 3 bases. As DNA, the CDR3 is TGTGCCAGCAGCTCTGGACAGGGACTCCCAGGGAACTACGAGCAGTACTTC. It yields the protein CASSSGQGLPGNYEQYF.

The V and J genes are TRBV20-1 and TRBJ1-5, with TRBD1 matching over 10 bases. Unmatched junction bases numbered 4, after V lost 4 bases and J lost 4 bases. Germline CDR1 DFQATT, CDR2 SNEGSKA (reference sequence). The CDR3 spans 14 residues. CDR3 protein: CSAMTGGGNQPQHF. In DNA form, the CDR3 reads TGCAGTGCTATGACAGGGGGCGGAAATCAGCCCCAGCATTTT.